This paragraph reports one TCR beta chain. The antigen is undetermined. Per CD8+ T cell subset, triplicate sorts of 300,000 cells each were done. CD45RO-CCR7+CD27+CD95- was the phenotype of naive CD8+ T cells. The sample originates from a study of CXCR3-negative and CXCR3-positive naive CD8 T cells. Findings and caveats of the study: Similar TRBV-TRBJ gene usage was seen in naive CXCR3-negative and CXCR3-positive cells, but not in memory cells. For memory CD8+ cells diversity was much lower, but both naive subsets had comparably high diversity.

Libraries were UMI-labeled 5' RACE TRB cDNA. One entry per CDR3 protein, without DNA, is what TCRdb gives after re-calling the 5' RACE reads. The sample table includes several thousand distinct CDR3 sequences. This TCR was sampled from a human donor in good health. Some clones in this sample may be carry-over from other donors' samples. The sequenced sample consisted of naive CXCR3- CD8+ T cells from blood. Subset in this sample: CD45RO-CCR7+CD27+CD95- naive CD8+ T cells lacking CXCR3 (TNR3-).

The CDR3 spells CSVGAGLDSPYNEQFF. The rearrangement uses TRBV29-1 and TRBJ2-1; the TCRdb call, TRBD2, lacks DNA for checking. CDR1 and CDR2 from the germline V gene are SQVTM and ANQGSEA. CDR3 length: 16 residues.